The T cell receptor (beta chain) described here comes from a study of radiotherapy plus CTLA-4 blockade in lung cancer. The method was immunoSEQ multiplex PCR; TCRdb's version includes in-frame clones alone and lacks a portion of them. This table has fewer than 35,000 clones, under 85% appearing once. CDR3 size: 12 residues. CDR1 is MNHNS, CDR2 SASEGT, per germline. The V end was cut by 6 bases, the J end by 8 bases, with 13 bases between. This specimen was peripheral blood, taken from a patient treated with radiotherapy plus ipilimumab. The clonotype was recovered from a human donor with non-small cell lung cancer that progressed on radiotherapy plus ipilimumab. This chain links TRBV6-1 with TRBJ2-5, with D uncertain. CDR3 in amino acids: CASSSSSATQYF. The DNA of the CDR3 is TGTGCCAGCAGCTCCAGCTCGGCTACCCAGTACTTC.